The T cell receptor (beta chain) described here comes from a study of CD8+ T cells in alopecia areata. The wider study: Twice daily, treated patients received 5 to 10 mg of oral tofacitinib.

In germline, CDR1 is SQVTM, CDR2 ANQGSEA. V lost 6 bases to trimming and J lost 5 bases, with 26 bases between them. This CDR3 region has 17 residues. Both peripheral blood and punch biopsies of lesional scalp skin were obtained from patients who had alopecia areata. RNA extraction was followed by reverse transcription into cDNA, which acted as the sequencing template. Measured with immunoSEQ multiplex PCR; TCRdb has only the in-frame clones, and not every one. The sample consists of 150,000 or so clones, 87% of them appearing once. The sequence derives from a human donor with alopecia areata. The chain uses TRBV29-1 and TRBJ1-5, with no clear D. The sample here was CD8+ T cells sorted from blood, taken at week 0. CDR3 bases: TGCAGCGTGACGGTACAGCAAGCCCCATTAGCCTATCAGCCCCAGCATTTT. Translating gives CSVTVQQAPLAYQPQHF.